This TCR beta chain was found in a study of CD8 T cells in Susac syndrome. A quantity of about 0.45 to 1 ug RNA underwent reverse transcription using random hexamers. immunoSEQ multiplex PCR amplified TCR beta CDR3 across 54 Vbeta, 13 Jbeta. Using its own MiXCR run on the immunoSEQ multiplex PCR reads, TCRdb lists one record per CDR3 protein. The table lists approximately 230,000 distinct CDR3 sequences, around 93% of them singletons. J gave up 7 bases and V 4 bases, and 9 bases lay outside the gene matches. Germline CDR1 reads SGHDN; CDR2 reads FVKESK. The length of the CDR3 is 15 residues. Sequencing was done on a sample of CD4+ T cells from PBMCs. The TCR sequence derives from a human donor with multiple sclerosis. The chain employs TRBV14 and TRBJ1-4, with TRBD1 matching 7 bases. The CDR3 DNA follows: TGTGCCAGCAGCCTTGGGACAGCCTGGGGTGAAAAACTGTTTTTT. It encodes CASSLGTAWGEKLFF.